The clone carrying this T cell receptor (beta chain) was recorded only once. The method was immunoSEQ multiplex PCR; TCRdb's version includes in-frame clones alone and lacks a portion of them. The sample has about 130,000 clones; around 81% are singletons. This entry belongs to a study of blood T cell repertoires in COVID-19. The V gene's germline CDR1 is SGHRS and CDR2 YFSETQ. Trimming pared 1 base from V and 2 bases from J, leaving 12 bases between. The CDR3 consists of 16 residues. This chain connects TRBV5-1 to TRBJ2-2; weak D call: TRBD2 (6 bases). The sequencing input was peripheral blood. This TCR was recovered from a man aged 55 to 69 with acute or convalescent COVID-19. This chain's CDR3 is CASSLFVGGNTGELFF. As DNA, the CDR3 is TGCGCCAGCAGCTTGTTCGTGGGAGGAAACACCGGGGAGCTGTTTTTT.